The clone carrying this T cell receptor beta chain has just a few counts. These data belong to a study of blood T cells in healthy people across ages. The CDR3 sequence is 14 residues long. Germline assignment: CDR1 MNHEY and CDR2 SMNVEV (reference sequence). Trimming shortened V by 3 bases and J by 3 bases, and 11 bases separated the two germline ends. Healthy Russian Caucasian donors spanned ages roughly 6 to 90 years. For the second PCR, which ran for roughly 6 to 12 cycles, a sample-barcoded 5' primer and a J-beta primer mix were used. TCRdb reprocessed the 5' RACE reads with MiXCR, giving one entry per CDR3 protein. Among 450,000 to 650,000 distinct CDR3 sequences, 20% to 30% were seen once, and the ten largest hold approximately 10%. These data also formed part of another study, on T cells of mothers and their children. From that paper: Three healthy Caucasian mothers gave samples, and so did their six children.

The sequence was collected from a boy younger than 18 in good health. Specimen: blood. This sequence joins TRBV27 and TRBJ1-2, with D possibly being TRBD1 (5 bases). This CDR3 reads CASSFMGDYYGYTF. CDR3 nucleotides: TGTGCCAGCAGTTTCATGGGGGACTACTATGGCTACACCTTC.